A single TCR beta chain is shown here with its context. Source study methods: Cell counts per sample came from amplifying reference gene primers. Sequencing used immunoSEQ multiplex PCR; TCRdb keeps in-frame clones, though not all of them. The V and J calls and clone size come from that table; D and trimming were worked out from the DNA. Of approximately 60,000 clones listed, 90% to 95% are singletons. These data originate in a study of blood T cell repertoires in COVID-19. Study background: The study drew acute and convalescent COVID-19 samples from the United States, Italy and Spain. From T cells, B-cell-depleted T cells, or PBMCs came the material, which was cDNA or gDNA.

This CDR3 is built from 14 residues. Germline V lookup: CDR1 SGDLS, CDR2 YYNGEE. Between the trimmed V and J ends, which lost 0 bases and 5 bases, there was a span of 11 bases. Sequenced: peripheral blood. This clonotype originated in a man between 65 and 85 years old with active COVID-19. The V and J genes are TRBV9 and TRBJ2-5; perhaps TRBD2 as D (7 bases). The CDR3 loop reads CASSVEGGSETQYF. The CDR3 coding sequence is TGTGCCAGCAGCGTAGAGGGGGGGTCCGAGACCCAGTACTTC. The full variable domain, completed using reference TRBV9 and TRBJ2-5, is DSGVTQTPKHLITATGQRVTLRCSPRSGDLSVYWYQQSLDQGLQFLIQYYNGEERAKGNILERFSAQQFPDLHSELNLSSLELGDSALYFCASSVEGGSETQYFGPGTRLLVL.